Listed below are T cell receptor beta chains from one sample, sequenced in a study of T cells in Graves' hyperthyroidism and ophthalmopathy. TCRdb re-derived calls from the multiplex PCR reads in MiXCR, one entry per CDR3 protein. The data contain approximately 370,000 distinct CDR3 sequences, about a sixth of them singletons. The sample comprised blood. These receptor sequences come from a woman aged 25 to 39 with Graves' hyperthyroidism that later progressed to Graves' ophthalmopathy. CDR3s include the opening cysteine and the closing phenylalanine or tryptophan. The order of the fields is V gene, J gene, clone size, D gene, CDR3 protein. D genes are given only for firm matches. Size is stated for part of the rows, as once, few or many counts, or as a class when the clone is expanded.

V gene: TRBV5-1
J gene: TRBJ2-7
clone size: many
D gene: TRBD1
CDR3 protein: CASRRTGAVDEQYF

V gene: TRBV2
J gene: TRBJ2-2
clone size: many
D gene: -
CDR3 protein: CASSEKASAGELFF

V gene: TRBV5-1
J gene: TRBJ2-1
clone size: few
D gene: -
CDR3 protein: CASSFPDRTYNEQFF

V gene: TRBV11-2
J gene: TRBJ2-7
clone size: many
D gene: -
CDR3 protein: CASHGENYEQYF

V gene: TRBV3-1
J gene: TRBJ1-3
clone size: many
D gene: -
CDR3 protein: CASSDSDSGNTIYF

V gene: TRBV20-1
J gene: TRBJ2-1
clone size: many
D gene: TRBD2
CDR3 protein: CSAGLAGDYNEQFF

V gene: TRBV5-1
J gene: TRBJ2-7
clone size: -
D gene: TRBD2
CDR3 protein: CASSLGGLSGVAYEQYF

V gene: TRBV4-1
J gene: TRBJ2-7
clone size: few
D gene: -
CDR3 protein: CASSPRGRDMDYEQYF

V gene: TRBV9
J gene: TRBJ2-3
clone size: many
D gene: -
CDR3 protein: CASSPRTISTDTQYF

V gene: TRBV7-9
J gene: TRBJ2-1
clone size: many
D gene: TRBD2
CDR3 protein: CASSPRFAGVSYNEQFF

V gene: TRBV2
J gene: TRBJ2-3
clone size: many
D gene: -
CDR3 protein: CASSELASTDTQYF